One and the same sample provided the 14 T cell receptor beta chains below, sequenced in a study of cytomegalovirus exposure and HLA in healthy donors. Primers for the PCR totalled 60 Vbeta and 13 Jbeta. Only in-frame clones appear in the TCRdb table, and some are missing; sequencing was by immunoSEQ multiplex PCR. Of 130,000 to 150,000 clones listed, around 82% were seen once; the top ten hold over 2.5%. The sequencing input was PBMCs. These receptors were collected from a female donor in good health and CMV-seronegative.

The chain employs TRBV6-1 and TRBJ2-2, with 11 nucleotides matching TRBD2. Per germline, CDR1 MNHNS and CDR2 SASEGT. The CDR3 has 18 amino acids. J was trimmed by 0 bases and V by 2 bases; bases with no gene match: 5. The CDR3 DNA reads TGTGCCAGCAGTGAACCGGTAGCGGGGGGGTCGAACACCGGGGAGCTGTTTTTT. Its protein is CASSEPVAGGSNTGELFF.

The chain couples TRBV28 to TRBJ2-1, with 7 nucleotides matching TRBD2. Germline V gives CDR1 MDHEN, CDR2 SYDVKM. V was clipped by 6 bases and J by 5 bases; unmatched bases: 16. The CDR3 has 17 amino acids. CDR3: CASRPLGGRETHNEQFF. As DNA, the CDR3 is TGTGCCAGCAGACCTTTGGGCGGGCGGGAGACCCACAATGAGCAGTTCTTC.

This rearrangement joins TRBV6-1 to TRBJ1-5, with 9 nucleotides matching TRBD1. The germline V gene has CDR1 MNHNS and CDR2 SASEGT. The CDR3 runs to 15 residues. V lost 8 bases and J lost 3; bases outside the gene matches: 8. The CDR3 coding sequence is TGTGCCAGCCAACTGGACAGGGGTCTCAATCAGCCCCAGCATTTT. Amino acid sequence: CASQLDRGLNQPQHF.

The chain joins TRBV18 to TRBJ1-1, with 7 bases lining up with TRBD1. The J segment lost 9 bases and the V segment lost 4 bases, leaving 5 bases of the junction unmatched. This CDR3 region has 12 residues. Germline lookup yields CDR1 KGHSH and CDR2 LQKENI. The CDR3 here is CASSHDREQAFF. Here the CDR3 DNA reads TGTGCCAGCTCACACGACAGGGAGCAAGCTTTCTTT.

The gene calls are TRBV7-2 and TRBJ1-6; weak D call: TRBD1 (6 bases). The length of the CDR3 is 15 residues. The germline V gene encodes CDR1 SGHTA and CDR2 FQGNSA. The V and J ends lost 2 bases and 8 bases respectively, with 13 bases between them. The CDR3 coding sequence is TGTGCCAGCAGCTTAATCTCAGGGGCTGATTCACCCCTCCACTTT. As protein: CASSLISGADSPLHF.

CDR3 protein: CASSLIPGVGVAEAFF. The CDR3 DNA reads as TGTGCCAGCAGCCTCATCCCAGGGGTTGGGGTCGCTGAAGCTTTCTTT. The chain is built from TRBV4-2 and TRBJ1-1; tentatively, D is TRBD1 (6 bases). Trimming pared 4 bases from V and 6 bases from J, leaving 21 bases between. CDR1 is LGHNA and CDR2 is YNFKEQ in the germline V gene. The CDR3 loop spans 16 amino acids.

The rearrangement uses TRBV23-1 and TRBJ2-1, with 7 bases fitting TRBD1. TRBV23-1 is given ORF status, its function remaining uncertain. With 4 bases clipped from V and 0 bases from J, the junction kept 6 bases outside the gene matches. This CDR3 spans 16 amino acids. CDR3 nucleotide sequence: TGCGCCAGCAGTCCTGTGGACAGGTACTCCTACAATGAGCAGTTCTTC. Translating gives CASSPVDRYSYNEQFF.

This chain uses TRBV21-1 with TRBJ2-3; the D segment call TRBD2 is taken from the table without a DNA check. TRBV21-1 is a pseudogene locus. CDR3 size: 15 residues. The CDR3 reads CASSRLAGDTDTQYF. The CDR3 bases are TGTGCCAGCAGCCGACTAGCGGGAGACACAGATACGCAGTATTTT.

This chain links TRBV10-2 with TRBJ2-7, with a possible D match to TRBD1 (6 bases). The germline gives CDR1 WSHSY, CDR2 SAAADI. The length of the CDR3 is 17 residues. Trimming stripped 7 bases from V and 6 bases from J, with 28 bases between. As DNA, the CDR3 is TGCGCCAGCATTGACGCCTCAACAGGGATGTTGGGAGTCGAGCAGTACTTC. Translated: CASIDASTGMLGVEQYF.

The chain couples TRBV27 to TRBJ2-7; D is perhaps TRBD2 (6 bases). V was pared by 5 bases and J by 2 bases, with 22 bases between. The CDR3 has 17 residues. CDR1 and CDR2 from the germline V gene are MNHEY and SMNVEV (reference sequence). The CDR3 sequence is CASSPPGASAYPYEQYF. The CDR3 region has the DNA TGTGCCAGCAGTCCCCCTGGGGCTAGCGCATACCCCTACGAGCAGTACTTC.

V usage is TRBV7-2 and J usage is TRBJ1-1; a weak D match, TRBD1 (6 bases). The ends were cut back, 7 bases at V and 4 bases at J, with 13 bases in the middle. The CDR3 loop spans 13 amino acids. CDR1 SGHTA and CDR2 FQGNSA come from the germline V gene. The CDR3 nucleotides read TGTGCCAGCACCATTCAGGGGATCACTGAAGCTTTCTTT. Translation gives CASTIQGITEAFF.

The chain is built from TRBV29-1 and TRBJ2-2, with 11 bases that match TRBD2. The germline CDR1 and CDR2 sequences are SQVTM and ANQGSEA. The CDR3 sequence is 17 residues long. The V and J ends lost 4 bases and 0 bases, in that order; junction bases with no gene match: 7. The DNA of the CDR3 is TGCAGCGTTGCCCGGGGACTAGCGGCTACGAACACCGGGGAGCTGTTTTTT. This gives the protein CSVARGLAATNTGELFF.

This rearrangement joins TRBV5-1 to TRBJ1-6, with a weak D call TRBD1 (5 bases). CDR3 size: 14 residues. V dropped 0 bases and J dropped 11 bases, with 12 bases sitting between them. Germline values: CDR1 SGHRS, CDR2 YFSETQ. The CDR3 loop reads CASSLGGARTPLHF. CDR3 bases: TGCGCCAGCAGCTTGGGTGGGGCTAGGACACCCCTCCACTTT. The full variable domain, rest sourced from reference TRBV5-1 and TRBJ1-6, is KAGVTQTPRYLIKTRGQQVTLSCSPISGHRSVSWYQQTPGQGLQFLFEYFSETQRNKGNFPGRFSGRQFSNSRSEMNVSTLELGDSALYLCASSLGGARTPLHFGNGTRLTVT.

Comments on this clone: The junction and the germline gene differ at one end; a read error may be behind it. The chain uses TRBV27 and TRBJ1-1; perhaps TRBD1 as D (5 bases). CDR3 length equals 13 residues. Germline values: CDR1 MNHEY, CDR2 SMNVEV (reference sequence). The CDR3 reads CASRITGPGEALF. The CDR3, as DNA: TGTGCCAGCAGGATAACAGGTCCGGGTGAAGCTCTCTTT.